The 3 T cell receptor beta chains presented below share a single source sample, sequenced in a study of blood T cell repertoires in COVID-19. Here immunoSEQ multiplex PCR was the method, and the copy in TCRdb shows in-frame clones only, minus some. This sample has nearly 250,000 clones, with approximately 82% found just once. The material sequenced was peripheral blood. The receptors stem from a woman over 75 with acute or convalescent COVID-19.

The chain combines TRBV7-3 with TRBJ2-6; D gene unclear. Per the germline V gene, CDR1 is SGHTA and CDR2 is FQGTGA. CDR3 length equals 15 residues. Between the trimmed V and J ends, which lost 4 bases and 3 bases, there was a span of 10 bases. The CDR3 spells CASSSEEYGANVLTF. In DNA, the CDR3 is TGTGCCAGCAGCTCCGAAGAGTATGGGGCCAACGTCCTGACTTTC.

This chain uses TRBV6-6 with TRBJ2-3; no clear D gene. With 7 bases removed from V and 2 bases from J, the gap between germline ends came to 10 bases. Germline CDR1 is MNHNY and CDR2 is SVGAGI (reference sequence). There are 13 residues in the CDR3. CDR3 nucleotide sequence: TGTGCCAGCATGGTAGCATCCACAGATACGCAGTATTTT. This encodes CASMVASTDTQYF.

This clone was seen a few times. This chain uses TRBV6-2 or TRBV6-3 with TRBJ2-7; 11 bases agree with TRBD2. The ends lost 4 bases at V and 3 bases at J; junction bases unmatched: 11. CDR1 MNHEY and CDR2 SVGEGT come from the germline V gene. This CDR3 has 17 amino acids. CDR3 coding DNA: TGTGCCAGCAGTTCTCAACCATTACTAGCGGGGGACTACGAGCAGTACTTC. Protein product: CASSSQPLLAGDYEQYF.